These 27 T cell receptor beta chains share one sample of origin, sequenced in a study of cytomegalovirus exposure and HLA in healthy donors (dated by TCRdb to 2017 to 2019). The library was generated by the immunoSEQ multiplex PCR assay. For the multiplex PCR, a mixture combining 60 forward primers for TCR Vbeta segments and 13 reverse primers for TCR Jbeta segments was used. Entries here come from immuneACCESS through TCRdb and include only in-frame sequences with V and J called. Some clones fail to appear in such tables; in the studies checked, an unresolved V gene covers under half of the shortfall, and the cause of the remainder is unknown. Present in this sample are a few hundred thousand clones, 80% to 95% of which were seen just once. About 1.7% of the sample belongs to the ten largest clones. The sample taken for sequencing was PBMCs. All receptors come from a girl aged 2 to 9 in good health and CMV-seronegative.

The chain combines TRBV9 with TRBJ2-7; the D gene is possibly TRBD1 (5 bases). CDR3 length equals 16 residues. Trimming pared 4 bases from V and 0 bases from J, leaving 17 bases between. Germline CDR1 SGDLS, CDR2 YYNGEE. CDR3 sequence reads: CASSPRWGSISYEQYF. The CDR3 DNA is TGTGCCAGCAGCCCACGGTGGGGCAGTATCTCCTACGAGCAGTACTTC. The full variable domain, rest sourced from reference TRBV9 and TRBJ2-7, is DSGVTQTPKHLITATGQRVTLRCSPRSGDLSVYWYQQSLDQGLQFLIQYYNGEERAKGNILERFSAQQFPDLHSELNLSSLELGDSALYFCASSPRWGSISYEQYFGPGTRLTVT.

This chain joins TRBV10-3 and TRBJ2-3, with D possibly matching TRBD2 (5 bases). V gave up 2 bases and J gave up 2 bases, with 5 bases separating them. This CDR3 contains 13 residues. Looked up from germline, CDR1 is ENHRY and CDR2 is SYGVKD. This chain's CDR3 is CAISEGLTDTQYF. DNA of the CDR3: TGTGCCATCAGTGAGGGACTCACAGATACGCAGTATTTT.

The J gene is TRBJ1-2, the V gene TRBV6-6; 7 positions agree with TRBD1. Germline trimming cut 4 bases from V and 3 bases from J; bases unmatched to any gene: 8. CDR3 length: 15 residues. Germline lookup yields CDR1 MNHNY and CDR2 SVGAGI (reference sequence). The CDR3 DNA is TGTGCCAGCAGTTTTTCACAGGGGTCCCACTATGGCTACACCTTC. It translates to CASSFSQGSHYGYTF.

The DNA of the CDR3 is TGCGCCAGCAGCTTGTACATCGGGGGCACAGATACGCAGTATTTT. Encoded protein: CASSLYIGGTDTQYF. The chain is built from TRBV5-1 and TRBJ2-3; maybe TRBD2 (5 bases). V gave up 1 base and J gave up 1 base, with 10 bases separating them. This CDR3 comprises 15 residues. Germline assignment: CDR1 SGHRS and CDR2 YFSETQ.

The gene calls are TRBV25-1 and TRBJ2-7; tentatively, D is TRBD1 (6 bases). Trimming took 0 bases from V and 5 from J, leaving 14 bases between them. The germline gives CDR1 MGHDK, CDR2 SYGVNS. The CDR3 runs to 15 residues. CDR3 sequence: CASSEYVNRADEQYF. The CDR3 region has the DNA TGTGCCAGCAGTGAATATGTTAACAGGGCGGACGAGCAGTACTTC.

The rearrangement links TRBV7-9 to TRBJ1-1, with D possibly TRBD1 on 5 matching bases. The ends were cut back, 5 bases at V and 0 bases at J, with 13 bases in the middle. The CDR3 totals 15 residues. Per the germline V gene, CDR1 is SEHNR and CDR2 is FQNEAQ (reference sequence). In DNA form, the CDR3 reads TGTGCCAGCAGCGGAACGCAGGGCTTGAACACTGAAGCTTTCTTT. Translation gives CASSGTQGLNTEAFF.

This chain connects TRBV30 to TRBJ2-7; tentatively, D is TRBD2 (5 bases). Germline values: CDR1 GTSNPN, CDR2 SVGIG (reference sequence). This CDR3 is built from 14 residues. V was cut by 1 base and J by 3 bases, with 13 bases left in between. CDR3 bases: TGTGCCTGGAGTGGAGAGGACTCCCGCTACGAGCAGTACTTC. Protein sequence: CAWSGEDSRYEQYF.

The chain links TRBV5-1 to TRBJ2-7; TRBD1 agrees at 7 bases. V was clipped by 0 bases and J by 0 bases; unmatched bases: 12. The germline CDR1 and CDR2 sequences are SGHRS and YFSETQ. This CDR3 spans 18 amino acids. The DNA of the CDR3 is TGCGCCAGCAGCTTGGCGCCCTCGACAGGGATAAGCTCCTACGAGCAGTACTTC. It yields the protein CASSLAPSTGISSYEQYF.

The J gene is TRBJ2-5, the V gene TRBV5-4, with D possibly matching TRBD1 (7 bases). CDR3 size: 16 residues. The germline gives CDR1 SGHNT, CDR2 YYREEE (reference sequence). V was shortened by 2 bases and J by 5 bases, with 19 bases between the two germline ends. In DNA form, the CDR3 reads TGTGCCAGCAGCTTAAGGAGGGGACAGCACGAGGAGACCCAGTACTTC. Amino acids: CASSLRRGQHEETQYF.

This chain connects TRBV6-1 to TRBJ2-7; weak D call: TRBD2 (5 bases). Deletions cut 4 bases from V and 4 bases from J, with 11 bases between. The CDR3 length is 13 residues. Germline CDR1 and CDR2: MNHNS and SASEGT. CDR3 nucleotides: TGTGCCAGCAGTGGCCCCGGGGTTTACGAGCAGTACTTC. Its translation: CASSGPGVYEQYF.

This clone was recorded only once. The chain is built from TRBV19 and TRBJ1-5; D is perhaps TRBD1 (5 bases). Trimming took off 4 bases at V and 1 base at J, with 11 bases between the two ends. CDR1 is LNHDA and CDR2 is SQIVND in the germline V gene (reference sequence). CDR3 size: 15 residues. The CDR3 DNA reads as TGTGCCAGTAGTAGCACAGGAGGGAGCAATCAGCCCCAGCATTTT. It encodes CASSSTGGSNQPQHF.

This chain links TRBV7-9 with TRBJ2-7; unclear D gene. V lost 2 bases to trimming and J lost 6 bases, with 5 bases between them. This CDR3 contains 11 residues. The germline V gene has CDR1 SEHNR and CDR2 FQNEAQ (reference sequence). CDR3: CASSLFLEQYF. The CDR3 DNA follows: TGTGCCAGCAGCTTATTTCTCGAGCAGTACTTC.

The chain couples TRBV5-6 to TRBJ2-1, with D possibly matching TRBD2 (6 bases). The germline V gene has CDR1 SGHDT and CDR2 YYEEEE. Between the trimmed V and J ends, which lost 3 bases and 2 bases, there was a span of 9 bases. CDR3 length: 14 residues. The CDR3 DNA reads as TGTGCCAGCAGCTCTAGCGAAACCTACAATGAGCAGTTCTTC. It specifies CASSSSETYNEQFF.

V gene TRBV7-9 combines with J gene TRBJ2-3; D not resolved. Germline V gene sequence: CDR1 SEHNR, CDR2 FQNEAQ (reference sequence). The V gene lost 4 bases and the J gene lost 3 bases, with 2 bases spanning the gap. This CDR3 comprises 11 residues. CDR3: CASSSTDTQYF. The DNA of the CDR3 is TGTGCCAGCAGCTCTACAGATACGCAGTATTTT.

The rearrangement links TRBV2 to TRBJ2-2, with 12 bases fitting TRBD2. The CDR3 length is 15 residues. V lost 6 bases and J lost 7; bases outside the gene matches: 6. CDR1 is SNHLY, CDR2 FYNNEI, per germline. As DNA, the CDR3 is TGTGCCAGCAGCTCTCGGACTAGCGGGGTCGGGGAGCTGTTTTTT. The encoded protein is CASSSRTSGVGELFF.

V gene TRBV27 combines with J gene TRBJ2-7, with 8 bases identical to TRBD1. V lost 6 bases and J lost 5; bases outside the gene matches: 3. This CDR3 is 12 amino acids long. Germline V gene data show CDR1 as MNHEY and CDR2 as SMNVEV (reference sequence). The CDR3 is CASRDRVDEQYF. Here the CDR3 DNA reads TGTGCCAGCAGGGACAGGGTGGACGAGCAGTACTTC.

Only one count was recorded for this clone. The CDR3 here is CASSLTGGHYGYTF. The CDR3 DNA is TGCGCCAGCAGCTTGACAGGGGGGCACTATGGCTACACCTTC. J is TRBJ1-2 and V is TRBV5-1; 8 bases agree with TRBD1. V dropped 1 base and J dropped 3; count of bases not matched to a gene: 2. This CDR3 is 14 amino acids long. The germline gives CDR1 SGHRS, CDR2 YFSETQ.

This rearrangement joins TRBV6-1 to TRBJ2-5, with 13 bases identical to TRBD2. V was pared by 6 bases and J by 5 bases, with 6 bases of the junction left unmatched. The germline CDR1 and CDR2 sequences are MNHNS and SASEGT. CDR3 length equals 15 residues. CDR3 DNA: TGTGCCAGCAGACCCGGACTAGCGGGAGACGAGACCCAGTACTTC. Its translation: CASRPGLAGDETQYF.

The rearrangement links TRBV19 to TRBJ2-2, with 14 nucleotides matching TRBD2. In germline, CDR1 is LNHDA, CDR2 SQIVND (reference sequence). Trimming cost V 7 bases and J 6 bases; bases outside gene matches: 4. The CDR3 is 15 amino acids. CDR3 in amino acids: CASTRLAGGPGELFF. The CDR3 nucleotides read TGTGCCAGTACTCGACTAGCGGGGGGGCCCGGGGAGCTGTTTTTT. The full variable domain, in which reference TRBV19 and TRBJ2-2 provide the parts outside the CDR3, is DGGITQSPKYLFRKEGQNVTLSCEQNLNHDAMYWYRQDPGQGLRLIYYSQIVNDFQKGDIAEGYSVSREKKESFPLTVTSAQKNPTAFYLCASTRLAGGPGELFFGEGSRLTVL.

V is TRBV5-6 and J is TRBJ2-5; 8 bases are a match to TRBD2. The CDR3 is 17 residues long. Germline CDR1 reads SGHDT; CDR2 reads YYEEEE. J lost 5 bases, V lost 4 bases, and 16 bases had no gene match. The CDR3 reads CASSEVAGGGRSETQYF. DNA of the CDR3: TGTGCCAGCAGCGAGGTAGCCGGGGGGGGCCGGTCCGAGACCCAGTACTTC.

In DNA, the CDR3 is TGTGCCAGCAGTTACGCAATTACTCCTCACGAGCAGTACTTC. As protein: CASSYAITPHEQYF. V usage is TRBV6-6 and J usage is TRBJ2-7; D call uncertain. Trimming removed 2 bases from V and 5 bases from J, with 13 bases in between. The germline V gene has CDR1 MNHNY and CDR2 SVGAGI (reference sequence). The CDR3 loop spans 14 amino acids.

Here the CDR3 DNA reads TGTGCCTGGAGTGTGGCGGGACAGGGAGGGATCGGAAGAAATCAGCCCCAGCATTTT. It translates to CAWSVAGQGGIGRNQPQHF. The chain is built from TRBV30 and TRBJ1-5; TRBD1 matches 9 bases. This CDR3 is 19 amino acids long. V shed 0 bases, J shed 4 bases, and the junction held 16 bases outside the gene matches. The V gene's germline CDR1 is GTSNPN and CDR2 SVGIG (reference sequence).

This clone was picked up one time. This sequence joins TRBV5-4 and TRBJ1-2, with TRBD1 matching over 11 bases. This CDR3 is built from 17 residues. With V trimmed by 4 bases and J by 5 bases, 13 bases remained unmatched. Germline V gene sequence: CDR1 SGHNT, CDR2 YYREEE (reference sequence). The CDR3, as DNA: TGTGCCAGCAGCCACCAAACCCGGACAGGGGGCTGGTATGGCTACACCTTC. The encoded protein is CASSHQTRTGGWYGYTF. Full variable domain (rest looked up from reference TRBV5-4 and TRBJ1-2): ETGVTQSPTHLIKTRGQQVTLRCSSQSGHNTVSWYQQALGQGPQFIFQYYREEENGRGNFPPRFSGLQFPNYSSELNVNALELDDSALYLCASSHQTRTGGWYGYTFGSGTRLTVV.

For the CDR3, the DNA is TGTGCCAGCAGTTACGAGGGGAGGGAAGGGAATGAGCAGTTCTTC. It is translated as CASSYEGREGNEQFF. V is TRBV6-5 and J is TRBJ2-1, with TRBD2 matching over 7 bases. This CDR3 contains 15 residues. J was trimmed by 7 bases and V by 2 bases; bases with no gene match: 8. Germline V gene sequence: CDR1 MNHEY, CDR2 SVGAGI.

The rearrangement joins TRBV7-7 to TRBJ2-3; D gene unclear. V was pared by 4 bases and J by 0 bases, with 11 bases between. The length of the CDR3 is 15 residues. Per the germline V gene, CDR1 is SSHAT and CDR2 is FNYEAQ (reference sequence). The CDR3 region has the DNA TGTGCCAGCAGCTCGACACTCCTTAGCACAGATACGCAGTATTTT. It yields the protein CASSSTLLSTDTQYF.

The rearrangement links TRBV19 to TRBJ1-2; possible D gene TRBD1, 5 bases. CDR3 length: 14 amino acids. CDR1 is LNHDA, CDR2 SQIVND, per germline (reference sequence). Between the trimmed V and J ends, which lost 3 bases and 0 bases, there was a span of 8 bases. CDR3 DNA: TGTGCCAGTAGTATCGGGGGTCCTAACTATGGCTACACCTTC. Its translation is CASSIGGPNYGYTF.

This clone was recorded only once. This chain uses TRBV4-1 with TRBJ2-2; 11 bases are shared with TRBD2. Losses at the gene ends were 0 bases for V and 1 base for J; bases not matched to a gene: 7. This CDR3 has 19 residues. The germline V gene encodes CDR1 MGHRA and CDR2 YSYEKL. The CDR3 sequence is CASSQDRWGLAENTGELFF. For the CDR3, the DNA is TGCGCCAGCAGCCAAGATAGATGGGGACTAGCGGAGAACACCGGGGAGCTGTTTTTT.